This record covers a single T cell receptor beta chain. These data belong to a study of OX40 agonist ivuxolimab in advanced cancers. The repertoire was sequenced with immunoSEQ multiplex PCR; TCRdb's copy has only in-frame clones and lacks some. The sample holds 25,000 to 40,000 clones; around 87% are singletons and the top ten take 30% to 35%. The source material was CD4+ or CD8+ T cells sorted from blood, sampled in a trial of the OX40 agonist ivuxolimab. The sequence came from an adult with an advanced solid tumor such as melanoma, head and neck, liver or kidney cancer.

The CDR3 DNA reads TGTGCCAGCAGGACAGGGGTTTATGGCTACACCTTC. It translates to CASRTGVYGYTF. The V gene is TRBV27, the J gene TRBJ1-2, with 8 bases identical to TRBD1. Unmatched junction bases numbered 2, after V lost 6 bases and J lost 5 bases. CDR1 is MNHEY and CDR2 is SMNVEV in the germline V gene (reference sequence). The CDR3 covers 12 residues.